This T cell receptor (beta chain) came from a study of blood T cell repertoires in COVID-19. Germline V gives CDR1 SGHDN, CDR2 FVKESK. The CDR3 extends over 11 amino acids. Trimming left V 4 bases short and J 11 bases short, with 11 bases between. Source study methods: Reference gene primer amplification in the assay estimated nucleated cell counts. Produced via immunoSEQ multiplex PCR; TCRdb's table is partial and in-frame only. Clone size and V and J calls were adopted from that table, with D and trimming inferred from the DNA. The table lists about 270,000 clones, 88% of them singletons. The recovered donors of Cohort 3 showed two negative PCRs, clearance, or symptom resolution.

This chain joins TRBV14 and TRBJ1-1; D not resolved. Sequencing was done on a sample of PBMCs or T cells enriched from blood (not recorded which). The TCR was taken from a woman between 50 and 59 years old who had recovered from COVID-19. The CDR3 nucleotides read TGTGCCAGCAGCCCGGGAGAAATTGCTTTCTTT. This sequence encodes CASSPGEIAFF.